This entry features one T cell receptor beta chain sequence. The data derive from a study of T-cell memory formation after mild COVID-19. As for the study in general: Clusters of TCRs were largely donor specific.

V shed 3 bases and J shed 6 bases, with 18 bases lying between them. The CDR3 has 16 amino acids. Germline loops: CDR1 SGHTA, CDR2 FQGNSA. TCRdb re-called the 5' RACE reads with MiXCR, one entry per CDR3 protein. The data contain some 300,000 distinct CDR3 sequences, just under 20% of them seen just once; the ten biggest clones take up more than 20%. The receptor's source is a man younger than 35 who had mild COVID-19 (a few samples of this study predate the infection). Cell type and time point are not known. This chain joins TRBV7-2 and TRBJ2-1; a possible D gene is TRBD2 (5 bases). The sample consisted of PBMCs or a T cell subset sorted from them (not recorded which). The CDR3 nucleotides are TGTGCCAGCAGCTTGGTTTCGCGGGCCGGTTCCAATGAGCAGTTCTTC. Encoded protein: CASSLVSRAGSNEQFF.